This T cell receptor beta chain was captured in a study of cytomegalovirus exposure and HLA in healthy donors. General study findings and limits: According to a subsequent analysis, TCR clusters identified in the first cohort showed a tendency to co-occur across the 110 or so validation repertoires. The classifier was said to identify cytomegalovirus status with high specificity and sensitivity.

The repertoire was sequenced with immunoSEQ multiplex PCR; TCRdb's copy has only in-frame clones and lacks some. The table lists about 76,000 clones, 85% to 95% of them singletons. Comment on this clone: The antigen remains unidentified.

The length of the CDR3 is 15 residues. Trimming removed 4 bases at V and 3 bases at J, with 12 bases between. Looked up from germline, CDR1 is MGHDK and CDR2 is SYGVNS. The sample taken for sequencing was PBMCs. The V and J genes are TRBV25-1 and TRBJ2-2; possible D gene TRBD1, 6 bases. The receptor was derived from a woman younger than 35 in good health and CMV-seronegative. In nucleotides, the CDR3 is TGTGCCAGCAGTGGGGGACACATAGACACCGGGGAGCTGTTTTTT. The encoded protein is CASSGGHIDTGELFF.